The following is a TCR beta chain sequence with its context. The CDR3 is 14 amino acids. The germline V gene has CDR1 LNHDA and CDR2 SQIVND (reference sequence). The V and J ends lost 6 bases and 7 bases, in that order; junction bases with no gene match: 4. Per the study methods: Estimation of nucleated cell counts was performed using reference gene primer amplification. This table comes from immunoSEQ multiplex PCR, and its TCRdb copy is limited to in-frame clones, with some not included. V and J calls and clone size come straight from that table; D and trimming were deduced from the DNA. Here the sample spans about 190,000 clones, around 90% being singletons. The sample comes from a study of blood T cell repertoires in COVID-19. Turning to the study itself: Researchers got acute and convalescent COVID-19 samples from the United States, Italy and Spain. PBMCs, B-cell-depleted T cells, or T cells provided the cDNA or gDNA that made up the material.

The V gene is TRBV19, the J gene TRBJ1-6; 9 bases align to TRBD1. Material: peripheral blood. The source of this sequence is a man aged 45-65 years with acute or convalescent COVID-19. The CDR3 is CASRGTGKNSPLHF. The CDR3 DNA reads TGTGCCAGTAGGGGGACAGGGAAGAATTCACCCCTCCACTTT. The full variable domain, rest sourced from reference TRBV19 and TRBJ1-6, is DGGITQSPKYLFRKEGQNVTLSCEQNLNHDAMYWYRQDPGQGLRLIYYSQIVNDFQKGDIAEGYSVSREKKESFPLTVTSAQKNPTAFYLCASRGTGKNSPLHFGNGTRLTVT.